The 22 T cell receptor beta chains below all came from one sample that was sequenced in a study of T cell responses to AZD1222 COVID-19 vaccine (dated by TCRdb to about 2021). The library relied on the immunoSEQ multiplex PCR assay. In TCRdb, the immuneACCESS table is reduced to in-frame sequences with V and J assigned. These tables do not hold every clone; where another copy was compared, an unresolved V gene accounts for under half, and the others remain unexplained. Recorded for this sample are 80,000 or so clones; nearly 90% of them occurred a single time. The ten largest clones take up approximately 1.6% of the sample. The sample's time point label is to be understood as: baseline before first vaccination. The sample was peripheral blood, taken on day 0 of AZD1222 vaccination. The receptors stem from an adult in good health.

In its sample, this clone was seen once. The genes are TRBV12-5 and TRBJ2-3; D possibly matches TRBD1 or TRBD2 (5 bases each). With 0 bases removed from V and 3 bases from J, the gap between germline ends came to 22 bases. Germline lookup yields CDR1 LGHNT and CDR2 FRNRAP. This CDR3 has 19 amino acids. The chain's CDR3 is CASGLVRGASRSVTDTQYF. The CDR3, as DNA: TGTGCTAGTGGTTTGGTACGAGGGGCTAGCCGGAGCGTAACAGATACGCAGTATTTT.

The chain recombines TRBV12-3 or TRBV12-4 with TRBJ2-1; D is possibly TRBD2 (5 bases). There are 13 residues in the CDR3. With 9 bases removed from V and 7 bases from J, the gap between germline ends came to 16 bases. The CDR3 coding sequence is TGTGCCAGTCAGTCCCTAGCTTCAAATGAGCAGTTCTTC. It encodes CASQSLASNEQFF.

The chain employs TRBV6-5 and TRBJ1-3; unclear D gene. This CDR3 has 12 amino acids. Germline-derived CDR1 and CDR2 are MNHEY and SVGAGI. V lost 5 bases and J 6 bases, leaving 8 bases between the germline ends. In nucleotides, the CDR3 is TGTGCCAGCAGTACGGGCGAAAACACCATATATTTT. Amino acid sequence: CASSTGENTIYF.

The chain carries TRBV7-3 and TRBJ2-1; 13 bases line up with TRBD2. CDR3 size: 15 residues. The V segment lost 3 bases and the J segment 8 bases; nucleotides outside the gene matches: 4. Germline CDR1 reads SGHTA; CDR2 reads FQGTGA. CDR3 amino acids: CASSFGLAGAHEQFF. CDR3 sequence (DNA): TGTGCCAGCAGCTTCGGACTAGCGGGAGCACATGAGCAGTTCTTC.

The V and J genes are TRBV6-6 and TRBJ2-7, with a weak D call TRBD1 (5 bases). The CDR3 extends over 16 amino acids. Germline-derived CDR1 and CDR2 are MNHNY and SVGAGI (reference sequence). The V end lost 3 bases, the J end lost 0 bases, and 15 bases lay between the germline ends. CDR3 DNA sequence: TGTGCCAGCAGTTATGATTCCCAGGGTAACTCCTACGAGCAGTACTTC. It codes for CASSYDSQGNSYEQYF.

The chain links TRBV13 to TRBJ2-1, with 7 positions matching TRBD2. Germline V gene lookup returns CDR1 PRHDT and CDR2 FYEKMQ (reference sequence). The V segment lost 3 bases and the J segment 6 bases; nucleotides outside the gene matches: 5. The CDR3 contains 14 residues. For the CDR3, the DNA is TGTGCCAGCAGCTTGGCAACTAGCGTCAATGAGCAGTTCTTC. Translation: CASSLATSVNEQFF.

Concerning this clone: Other DNA sequences of this sample code for an identical CDR3. The chain couples TRBV9 to TRBJ1-2; D is uncertain. Germline V lookup: CDR1 SGDLS, CDR2 YYNGEE. The CDR3 totals 13 residues. V gave up 2 bases and J gave up 2 bases, with 7 bases separating them. The CDR3 here is CASSVSGNYGYTF. The CDR3 nucleotides read TGTGCCAGCAGCGTTTCGGGGAACTATGGCTACACCTTC.

The chain recombines TRBV6-5 with TRBJ1-1, with TRBD1 as a possible D gene (6 bases). This CDR3 contains 16 residues. Germline values: CDR1 MNHEY, CDR2 SVGAGI. Trimming cost V 2 bases and J 0 bases, with 13 bases left between them. CDR3 region: CASSYGGARVNTEAFF. The CDR3 bases are TGTGCCAGCAGTTACGGGGGCGCGCGGGTGAACACTGAAGCTTTCTTT.

The CDR3 loop is CASSFSVITGELFF. The CDR3 nucleotides are TGTGCCAGTAGTTTCTCGGTGATAACCGGGGAGCTGTTTTTT. The V gene is TRBV19, the J gene TRBJ2-2; no clear D gene. The V and J ends lost 5 bases and 5 bases respectively, with 12 bases between them. This CDR3 is built from 14 residues. Germline V gene sequence: CDR1 LNHDA, CDR2 SQIVND (reference sequence).

The CDR3, as DNA: TGTGCCAGCATGTGGTCCGGCGGTTTGGCTCAGCCCCAGCATTTT. Encoded protein: CASMWSGGLAQPQHF. V and J are TRBV6-5 and TRBJ1-5; D remains ambiguous. Deletions cut 7 bases from V and 6 bases from J, with 19 bases between. This CDR3 comprises 15 residues. The germline CDR1 and CDR2 sequences are MNHEY and SVGAGI.

In DNA, the CDR3 is TGTGCCAGCAGCTTGGGACTAGCGGGCGACGAGCAGTACTTC. It translates to CASSLGLAGDEQYF. The rearrangement links TRBV28 to TRBJ2-7, with 12 bases that match TRBD2. The CDR3 length is 14 residues. Germline CDR1 is MDHEN and CDR2 is SYDVKM. The junction had 5 bases not matched to a gene; V was cut back by 6 bases and J by 5 bases.

The chain couples TRBV18 to TRBJ2-1, with no clear D. The CDR3 sequence is 13 residues long. Germline V gene sequence: CDR1 KGHSH, CDR2 LQKENI. Trimming took 6 bases from V and 4 from J, leaving 10 bases between them. The CDR3, as DNA: TGTGCCAGCTCGACGGGTCTTTACAATGAGCAGTTCTTC. Its translation is CASSTGLYNEQFF.

CDR3 residues: CASRGQDLSGANVLTF. CDR3 DNA sequence: TGTGCCAGCCGAGGACAGGACCTCTCTGGGGCCAACGTCCTGACTTTC. This chain connects TRBV3-1 (or the pseudogene TRBV3-2) to TRBJ2-6; 7 bases agree with TRBD1. The CDR3 extends over 16 amino acids. V dropped 8 bases and J dropped 0; count of bases not matched to a gene: 7. Germline-derived CDR1 and CDR2 are LGHDT and YNNKEL (reference sequence).

The gene calls are TRBV7-9 and TRBJ1-5; a possible D gene is TRBD1 (5 bases). The CDR3 has 18 amino acids. V lost 4 bases and J lost 0, with 19 bases in between. The germline CDR1 and CDR2 sequences are SEHNR and FQNEAQ (reference sequence). CDR3 protein: CASSSEGPATDSNQPQHF. The CDR3 DNA is TGTGCCAGCAGCTCCGAGGGACCTGCCACCGATAGCAATCAGCCCCAGCATTTT.

V gene TRBV12-3 or TRBV12-4 combines with J gene TRBJ1-1, with 10 bases lining up with TRBD1. CDR3 length equals 12 residues. V lost 7 bases, J lost 11 bases, and 7 bases stayed unmatched. CDR3 amino acids: CASKDRGLAAFF. The CDR3 nucleotides are TGTGCCAGCAAAGACAGGGGGCTGGCCGCTTTCTTT.

The chain employs TRBV15 and TRBJ1-1; D call uncertain. CDR3 size: 12 residues. Germline V gene lookup returns CDR1 LNHNV and CDR2 YYDKDF (reference sequence). V was shortened by 4 bases and J by 7 bases, with 10 bases between the two germline ends. CDR3 bases: TGTGCCACCAGCACCCCCTGGGGTGAAGCTTTCTTT. Translated, it gives CATSTPWGEAFF.

CDR3 amino acids: CASSIVERGGNRDRISGYTF. The DNA for the CDR3 is TGTGCCAGTAGTATAGTTGAGCGGGGGGGGAACCGGGACAGGATCTCTGGCTACACCTTC. This sequence joins TRBV19 and TRBJ1-2; 8 bases fit TRBD1. This CDR3 spans 20 amino acids. Germline CDR1 is LNHDA and CDR2 is SQIVND (reference sequence). V was pared by 1 base and J by 7 bases, with 23 bases of the junction left unmatched.

The V and J genes are TRBV6-2 or TRBV6-3 and TRBJ2-1, with TRBD2 matching over 8 bases. The CDR3 has 12 amino acids. Trimming removed 1 base from V and 14 bases from J; junction bases left unmatched: 4. Germline values: CDR1 MNHEY, CDR2 SVGEGT. The CDR3 DNA follows: TGTGCCAGCAGTTACTGGGAGCGGGAGAAGTTCTTC. Its protein is CASSYWEREKFF.

J is TRBJ1-1 and V is TRBV7-9, with D possibly matching TRBD1 (6 bases). The CDR3 covers 15 residues. Germline V lookup: CDR1 SEHNR, CDR2 FQNEAQ (reference sequence). The V gene lost 5 bases and the J gene lost 5 bases, with 18 bases spanning the gap. Here the CDR3 DNA reads TGTGCCAGCAGCCCTAGGGGGGCTAAGGGGACTGAAGCTTTCTTT. It encodes CASSPRGAKGTEAFF.

V is TRBV7-6 and J is TRBJ2-7; tentatively, D is TRBD1 (5 bases). Germline lookup yields CDR1 SGHVS and CDR2 FNYEAQ. V was clipped by 0 bases and J by 3 bases, with 9 bases between them. The CDR3 extends over 14 amino acids. CDR3 nucleotides: TGTGCCAGCAGCTTAGCGCAGGGAAACTACGAGCAGTACTTC. It is translated as CASSLAQGNYEQYF.

The rearrangement uses TRBV9 and TRBJ1-1; D possibly corresponds to TRBD1 (5 bases). The V end was cut by 0 bases, the J end by 5 bases, with 11 bases between. The CDR3 is 14 residues long. The germline V gene encodes CDR1 SGDLS and CDR2 YYNGEE. The CDR3 DNA follows: TGTGCCAGCAGCGTAGCACGGAAGGGGACTGAAGCTTTCTTT. As protein: CASSVARKGTEAFF.

The chain carries TRBV11-2 and TRBJ1-2, with D tentatively TRBD1 (6 bases). This CDR3 spans 12 amino acids. The germline gives CDR1 SGHAT, CDR2 FQNNGV. Trimming cost V 4 bases and J 6 bases, with 9 bases left between them. DNA of the CDR3: TGTGCCAGCAGCTGGGAGGGGGATGGCTACACCTTC. Translated, it gives CASSWEGDGYTF.